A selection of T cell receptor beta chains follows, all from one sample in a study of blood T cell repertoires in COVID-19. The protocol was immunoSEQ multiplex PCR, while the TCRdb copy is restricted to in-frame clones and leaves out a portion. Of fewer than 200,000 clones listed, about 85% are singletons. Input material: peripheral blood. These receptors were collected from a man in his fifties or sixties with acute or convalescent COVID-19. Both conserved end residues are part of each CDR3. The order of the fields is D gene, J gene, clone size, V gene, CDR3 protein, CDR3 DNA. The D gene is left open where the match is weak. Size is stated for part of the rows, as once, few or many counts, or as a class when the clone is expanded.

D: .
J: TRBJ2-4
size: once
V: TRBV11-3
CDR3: CASSLGAGIAKNIQYF
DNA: TGTGCCAGCAGCCTCGGAGCGGGCATAGCCAAAAACATTCAGTACTTC

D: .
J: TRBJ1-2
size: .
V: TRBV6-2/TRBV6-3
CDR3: CASSLGQSYGYTF
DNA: TGTGCCAGCAGTCTCGGACAGAGCTATGGCTACACCTTC

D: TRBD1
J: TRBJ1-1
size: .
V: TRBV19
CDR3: CASSIRGAEAFF
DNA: TGTGCCAGTAGTATCAGGGGGGCTGAAGCTTTCTTT

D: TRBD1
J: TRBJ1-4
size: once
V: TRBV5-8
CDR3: CASSFDRGSTNEKLFF
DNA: TGTGCCAGCAGCTTTGACAGGGGAAGTACTAATGAAAAACTGTTTTTT

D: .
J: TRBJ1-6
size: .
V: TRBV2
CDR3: CASSLGATAGSPLHF
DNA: TGTGCCAGCAGCCTAGGGGCCACGGCCGGTTCACCCCTCCACTTT

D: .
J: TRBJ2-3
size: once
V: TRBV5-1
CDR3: CASCREGGSDTQYF
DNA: TGCGCCAGCTGCCGAGAAGGGGGTTCGGATACGCAGTATTTT

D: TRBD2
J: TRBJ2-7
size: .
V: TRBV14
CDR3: CASSQRASGYEQYF
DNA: TGTGCCAGCAGCCAGAGGGCTAGCGGCTACGAGCAGTACTTC

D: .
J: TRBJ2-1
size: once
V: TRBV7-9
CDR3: CASSLTGLAGEQFF
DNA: TGTGCCAGCAGCTTAACCGGGCTAGCTGGTGAGCAGTTCTTC

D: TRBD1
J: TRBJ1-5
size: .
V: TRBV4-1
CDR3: CASSSQGPGGQPQHF
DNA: TGCGCCAGCAGCTCACAGGGGCCCGGGGGTCAGCCCCAGCATTTT

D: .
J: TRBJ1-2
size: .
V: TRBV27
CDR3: CASRSRFGQNYGYTF
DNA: TGTGCCAGCAGGTCGCGGTTTGGACAGAACTATGGCTACACCTTC

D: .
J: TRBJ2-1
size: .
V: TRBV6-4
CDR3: CASSVGSGYNEQFF
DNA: TGTGCCAGCAGTGTTGGGAGTGGGTACAATGAGCAGTTCTTC